This TCR beta chain was profiled in a study of T cell responses to AZD1222 COVID-19 vaccine. The ends were cut back, 3 bases at V and 1 base at J, with 11 bases in the middle. The CDR3 is 14 residues long. CDR1 is SGDLS, CDR2 YYNGEE, per germline. Assay: immunoSEQ multiplex PCR; the TCRdb copy retains only in-frame clones and omits some. Here the sample spans fewer than 200,000 clones, just over 85% being singletons. General observations from the study: It was only after the peak T cell response that any repertoires were sampled.

With respect to this clone: Its antigen is unknown.

The sample was peripheral blood, taken on day 0 of AZD1222 vaccination. The chain employs TRBV9 and TRBJ2-7; D possibly corresponds to TRBD2 (6 bases). The clonotype was recovered from an adult in good health. CDR3 DNA: TGTGCCAGCAGCGCATCTCGGGGGTCCTACGAGCAGTACTTC. As protein: CASSASRGSYEQYF.